This T cell receptor (beta chain) was observed in a study of blood T cell repertoires in COVID-19. Here immunoSEQ multiplex PCR was the method, and the copy in TCRdb shows in-frame clones only, minus some. The data hold approximately 220,000 clones, with 84% observed a single time. V dropped 5 bases and J dropped 8 bases, with 24 bases sitting between them. This CDR3 contains 17 residues. Germline lookup yields CDR1 LNHDA and CDR2 SQIVND (reference sequence). Among Cohort 3 donors, those recovered had two negative PCRs, clearance, or symptom resolution. V and J are TRBV19 and TRBJ1-4; tentatively, D is TRBD1 (5 bases). The TCR sequence derives from a woman between 35 and 50 years old who had recovered from COVID-19. The sequenced material came from PBMCs or T cells enriched from blood (not recorded which). This chain's CDR3 is CASSPGLKGRMGEKLFF. The CDR3 DNA sequence: TGTGCCAGTAGTCCCGGGTTAAAGGGGCGAATGGGGGAAAAACTGTTTTTT. Full variable domain (outside the CDR3, taken from reference TRBV19 and TRBJ1-4): DGGITQSPKYLFRKEGQNVTLSCEQNLNHDAMYWYRQDPGQGLRLIYYSQIVNDFQKGDIAEGYSVSREKKESFPLTVTSAQKNPTAFYLCASSPGLKGRMGEKLFFGSGTQLSVL.